The 5 T cell receptor beta chains presented below share a single source sample, sequenced in a study of OX40 agonist ivuxolimab in advanced cancers. Sequencing used immunoSEQ multiplex PCR; TCRdb keeps in-frame clones, though not all of them. The table has around 20,000 clones, around 82% seen once. Sample: CD4+ or CD8+ T cells sorted from blood, taken in a trial of the OX40 agonist ivuxolimab. These receptors came from an adult with an advanced solid tumor such as melanoma, head and neck, liver or kidney cancer.

The chain has TRBV25-1 and TRBJ1-1; unclear D gene. CDR1 is MGHDK and CDR2 is SYGVNS in the germline V gene. This CDR3 comprises 11 residues. V lost 4 bases, J lost 5 bases, and 5 bases lay in between. The CDR3 reads CASSGRTEAFF. For the CDR3, the DNA is TGTGCCAGCAGTGGAAGGACTGAAGCTTTCTTT.

The CDR3 reads CASSLEQGEAFF. CDR3 nucleotides: TGTGCCAGCAGCTTAGAACAGGGAGAAGCTTTCTTT. The V call is TRBV11-3, the J call TRBJ1-1, with D possibly TRBD1 on 6 matching bases. The V and J ends lost 0 bases and 8 bases respectively, with 7 bases between them. Looked up from germline, CDR1 is SGHNT and CDR2 is YENEEA. The CDR3 is made up of 12 amino acids. The complete variable domain, with remaining parts taken from reference TRBV11-3 and TRBJ1-1, reads EAGVVQSPRYKIIEKKQPVAFWCNPISGHNTLYWYLQNLGQGPELLIRYENEEAVDDSQLPKDRFSAERLKGVDSTLKIQPAELGDSAVYLCASSLEQGEAFFGQGTRLTVV.

The chain carries TRBV5-8 and TRBJ1-3; D is perhaps TRBD1 (5 bases). Per germline, CDR1 SGHTS and CDR2 YDEGEE. Trimming cost V 0 bases and J 0 bases, with 7 bases left between them. The CDR3 consists of 15 residues. The CDR3 spells CASSLVGRSGNTIYF. CDR3 DNA sequence: TGTGCCAGCAGCTTGGTGGGGCGCTCTGGAAACACCATATATTTT. Full variable domain (rest looked up from reference TRBV5-8 and TRBJ1-3): EAGVTQSPTHLIKTRGQQATLRCSPISGHTSVYWYQQALGLGLQFLLWYDEGEERNRGNFPPRFSGRQFPNYSSELNVNALELEDSALYLCASSLVGRSGNTIYFGEGSWLTVV.

V is TRBV5-1 and J is TRBJ1-1, with no clear D. Between the trimmed V and J ends, which lost 4 bases and 3 bases, there was a span of 13 bases. Germline V lookup: CDR1 SGHRS, CDR2 YFSETQ. CDR3 length equals 14 residues. The chain's CDR3 is CASSRKREDTEAFF. CDR3 in DNA: TGCGCCAGCAGCCGAAAAAGAGAGGACACTGAAGCTTTCTTT.

The chain links TRBV5-1 to TRBJ2-5, with 7 bases identical to TRBD1. The V gene end was trimmed by 0 bases and the J gene end by 3 bases; junction bases not matched to a gene: 8. Germline V gives CDR1 SGHRS, CDR2 YFSETQ. The CDR3 covers 16 residues. The CDR3 nucleotides are TGCGCCAGCAGCTTGGGCCGGAGGCAGGGGGAAGAGACCCAGTACTTC. It yields the protein CASSLGRRQGEETQYF.